This entry is about one TCR beta chain. Its antigen is not known. CDR3 length: 15 residues. Trimming stripped 4 bases from V and 7 bases from J, with 16 bases between. The germline gives CDR1 LGHNA, CDR2 YSLEER. This specimen belongs to a study of shared clonotypes between healthy human individuals. Regarding the study as a whole: Specimens sampled were limited to blood, with tissue repertoires likely differing. Clonotype sharing among donors was thought likely to change with sequencing depth.

In the naive CD8 group, cells lacked CD45RO and were positively selected for CCR7, so terminally differentiated effector memory CD45RA+ cells were left out. Genomic DNA per cell subset filled all wells of several immunoSEQ plates. The sorted-subset replicate PCRs were given about 210 ng DNA, which is 30,000 to 35,000 T cell genomes. TCRdb's copy holds only in-frame clones and misses some; the assay was immunoSEQ multiplex PCR. Of about 820,000 clones in the sample, about 92% were seen once. This TCR was sampled from a man aged 30 to 39 in good health. The sample was naive CD8+ T cells sorted from blood. This sequence joins TRBV4-3 and TRBJ2-2; the D call may be TRBD1 or TRBD2 (6 bases each). The DNA for the CDR3 is TGCGCCAGCAGCCCGATCTGGGGGCGGGGCGGGGAGCTGTTTTTT. As protein: CASSPIWGRGGELFF.